A selection of T cell receptor beta chains follows, all from one sample in a study of naive and memory T cell subsets. In TCRdb, the UMI-ligation and nested PCR reads were re-called with MiXCR into one record per CDR3 protein. The sample lists about 85,000 distinct CDR3 sequences; approximately 14% were seen once. Sequencing was done on a sample of central memory CD4+ T cells from blood. The receptors originated from a human donor in good health. The CDR3 runs from the conserved cysteine through the conserved F or W. A D gene is named only where the DNA matches it firmly. Size is omitted from some rows. Given values are once, few, many or a class for expanded clones.

D	size	V	J	DNA	CDR3
.	few	TRBV6-2/TRBV6-3	TRBJ2-6	TGTGCCAGCCGGCGAGGGTCCCTCTCTGGGGCCAACGTCCTGACTTTC	CASRRGSLSGANVLTF
.	.	TRBV3-1	TRBJ2-2	TGTGCCAGCAGCCAAGCAGTCGGCGCCGGGGAGCTGTTTTTT	CASSQAVGAGELFF
.	.	TRBV4-1	TRBJ1-2	TGCGCCAGCAGGAAGGACGGAATCTATGGCTACACCTTC	CASRKDGIYGYTF
.	few	TRBV4-1	TRBJ1-3	TGCGCCAGCAGCATGACTGGAAACACCATATATTTT	CASSMTGNTIYF
.	.	TRBV14	TRBJ1-4	TGTGCCAGCAGCCAAGTTGGTCAGGGCTACGCAACTAATGAAAAACTGTTTTTT	CASSQVGQGYATNEKLFF
TRBD2	.	TRBV5-6	TRBJ2-1	TGTGCCAGCAGCTTGAGCTGGAAAGCGGGAGCGGATGAGCAGTTCTTC	CASSLSWKAGADEQFF
.	few	TRBV4-2	TRBJ1-1	TGTGCCAGCAGCCAAGTGGGCCAGGGTAACACTGAAGCTTTCTTT	CASSQVGQGNTEAFF
TRBD2	many	TRBV20-1	TRBJ2-1	TGCAGTGCTGGGGGTAGCGGGATAGGGAGCTCCTACAATGAGCAGTTCTTC	CSAGGSGIGSSYNEQFF
.	.	TRBV24-1	TRBJ2-7	TGTGCCACCAGTGATCCGGGGAATTTCCTACGAATGAACTTC	CATSDPGNFLRMNF
.	many	TRBV20-1	TRBJ2-7	TGCAGTGCTAGAGATCAAACAGGCTTGAGGGAGCAGTACTTC	CSARDQTGLREQYF
TRBD2	few	TRBV2	TRBJ2-1	TGTGCCAGCAGTGAATGGGGGAGCGGGAAAGACTACAATGAGCAGTTCTTC	CASSEWGSGKDYNEQFF
TRBD1	.	TRBV10-3	TRBJ1-1	TGTGCCATTGGGGGTGGACGACAGGGACTGCTGAACACTGAAGCTTTCTTT	CAIGGGRQGLLNTEAFF
TRBD1	.	TRBV4-3	TRBJ1-2	TGCGCCAGCAGCCAAGAGACAGGGCATGACTATGGCTACACCTTC	CASSQETGHDYGYTF
TRBD2	.	TRBV7-2	TRBJ2-3	TGTGCCAGCAGCTTGGGGATGGGGGGGGGAGCCCGCACAGATACGCAGTATTTT	CASSLGMGGGARTDTQYF